This TCR beta chain was observed in a study of blood T cell repertoires in COVID-19. Study background: The United States, Italy and Spain were the sources of the acute and convalescent COVID-19 samples.

V dropped 2 bases and J dropped 3; count of bases not matched to a gene: 17. The CDR3 runs 20 residues. Per the germline V gene, CDR1 is MNHEY and CDR2 is SMNVEV (reference sequence). Sequenced by immunoSEQ multiplex PCR; TCRdb stores in-frame clones only, minus some. Here the sample spans around 250,000 clones, more than 65% being singletons. A single count supports this clone. Sequenced input: peripheral blood. This chain connects TRBV27 to TRBJ2-2, with 8 positions matching TRBD1. This receptor was taken from a man aged 50 or older with active or convalescent COVID-19. The CDR3 region is CASSLGGWRNRGCDTGELFF. The CDR3 region has the DNA TGTGCCAGCAGTTTAGGGGGGTGGAGGAACAGGGGGTGTGACACCGGGGAGCTGTTTTTT.